This TCR beta chain is from a study of blood T cell repertoires in COVID-19. Study summary: From T cells, B-cell-depleted T cells, or PBMCs came the material, which was cDNA or gDNA.

The germline V gene encodes CDR1 MDHEN and CDR2 SYDVKM. CDR3 length equals 15 residues. Trimming cost V 6 bases and J 0 bases, with 12 bases left between them. Original processing methods: Estimates of nucleated cell counts were drawn from the amplification of reference gene primers. Generated by immunoSEQ multiplex PCR, the TCRdb table keeps only in-frame clones and is missing some. V, J and clone size derive from that table, while D and trimming were established from the DNA sequence. The repertoire holds 250,000 to 300,000 clones, with 91% as singletons. V gene TRBV28 combines with J gene TRBJ1-3; perhaps TRBD1 as D (5 bases). The TCR originated in a woman in her twenties or thirties with COVID-19, enrolled during active disease. Sequenced sample: peripheral blood. The CDR3 loop reads CASRGRGPSGNTIYF. CDR3 nucleotide sequence: TGTGCCAGCAGGGGGAGGGGCCCCTCTGGAAACACCATATATTTT.